The clone carrying this T cell receptor beta chain has just a few counts. Its specificity is not known. RNA served as the template for amplifying TCR beta CDR3 regions. In the first round, RT-PCR was carried out with HTBI primers, and a multiplex PCR formed the second round. From the multiplex PCR reads, TCRdb called clonotypes with MiXCR, one entry per CDR3 protein. The table has about 500,000 distinct CDR3 sequences, about an eighth seen once. The data derive from a study of Graves' ophthalmopathy and Graves' hyperthyroidism. Notes on the study in general: Ophthalmopathy progression cases were predicted by the model with 70.59% sensitivity and 72.22% specificity.

CDR3 length: 14 amino acids. Germline-derived CDR1 and CDR2 are SGHTA and FQGNSA. Losses at the gene ends were 0 bases for V and 9 bases for J; bases not matched to a gene: 4. Sequenced input: blood. The receptor was isolated from a woman aged 25 to 39 with Graves' ophthalmopathy. The V and J genes are TRBV7-2 and TRBJ2-2, with 7 bases that match TRBD2. The CDR3 spells CASSLALGGRELFF. Written as DNA, the CDR3 is TGTGCCAGCAGCTTAGCGTTGGGGGGGAGGGAGCTGTTTTTT. Full variable domain (missing parts from reference TRBV7-2 and TRBJ2-2): GAGVSQSPSNKVTEKGKDVELRCDPISGHTALYWYRQSLGQGLEFLIYFQGNSAPDKSGLPSDRFSAERTGGSVSTLTIQRTQQEDSAVYLCASSLALGGRELFFGEGSRLTVL.